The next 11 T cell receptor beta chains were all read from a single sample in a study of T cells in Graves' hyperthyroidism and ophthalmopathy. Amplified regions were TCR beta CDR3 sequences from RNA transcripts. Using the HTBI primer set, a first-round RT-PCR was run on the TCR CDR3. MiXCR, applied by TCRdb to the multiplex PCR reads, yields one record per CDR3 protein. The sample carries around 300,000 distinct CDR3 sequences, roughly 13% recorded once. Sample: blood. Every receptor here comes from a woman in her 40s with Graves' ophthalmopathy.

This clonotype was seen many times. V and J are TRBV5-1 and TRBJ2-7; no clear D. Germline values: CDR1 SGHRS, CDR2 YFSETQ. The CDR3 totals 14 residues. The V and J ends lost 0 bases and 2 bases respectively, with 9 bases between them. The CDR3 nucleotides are TGCGCCAGCAGCTTGGGACACTATACCTACGAGCAGTACTTC. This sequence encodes CASSLGHYTYEQYF.

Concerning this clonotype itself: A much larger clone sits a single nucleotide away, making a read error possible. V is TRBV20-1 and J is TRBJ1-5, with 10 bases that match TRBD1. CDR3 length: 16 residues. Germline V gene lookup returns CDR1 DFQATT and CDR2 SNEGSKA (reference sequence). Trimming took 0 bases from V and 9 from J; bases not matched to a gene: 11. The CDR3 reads CSARDTGQGKFRPQHF. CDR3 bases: TGCAGTGCTAGAGATACGGGACAGGGGAAGTTTCGGCCCCAGCATTTT.

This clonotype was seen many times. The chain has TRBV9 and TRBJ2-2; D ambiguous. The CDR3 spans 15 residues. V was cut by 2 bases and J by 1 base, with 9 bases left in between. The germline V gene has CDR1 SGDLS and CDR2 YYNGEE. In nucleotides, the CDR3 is TGTGCCAGCAGCGTCGGCTCTATGAACACCGGGGAGCTGTTTTTT. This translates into CASSVGSMNTGELFF.

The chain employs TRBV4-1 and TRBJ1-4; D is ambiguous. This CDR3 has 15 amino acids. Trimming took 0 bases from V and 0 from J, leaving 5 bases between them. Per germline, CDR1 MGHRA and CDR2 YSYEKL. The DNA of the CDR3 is TGCGCCAGCAGCCAAGATGAGGCAACTAATGAAAAACTGTTTTTT. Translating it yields CASSQDEATNEKLFF.

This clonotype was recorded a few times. In DNA, the CDR3 is TGCAGTGCTAGAGATTTCAATCTAAGACTAGCGGGAGGGTACAATGAGCAGTTCTTC. Amino acids: CSARDFNLRLAGGYNEQFF. V is TRBV20-1 and J is TRBJ2-1; TRBD2 matches at 14 bases. The CDR3 contains 19 residues. Unmatched junction bases numbered 11, after V lost 0 bases and J lost 4 bases. Germline V gene data show CDR1 as DFQATT and CDR2 as SNEGSKA (reference sequence).

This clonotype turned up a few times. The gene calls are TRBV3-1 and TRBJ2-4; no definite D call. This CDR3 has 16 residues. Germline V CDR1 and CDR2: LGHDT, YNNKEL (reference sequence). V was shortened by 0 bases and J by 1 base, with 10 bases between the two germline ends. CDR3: CASSQDRMGAKNIQYF. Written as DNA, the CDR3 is TGTGCCAGCAGCCAAGATCGAATGGGGGCCAAAAACATTCAGTACTTC.

The CDR3 DNA reads as TGTGCCAGCAGCTTAGGAGGAGGCTCTGGGGCCAACGTCCTGACTTTC. It is translated as CASSLGGGSGANVLTF. The V gene is TRBV5-4, the J gene TRBJ2-6, with a weak D call TRBD2 (5 bases). V lost 2 bases and J 0 bases, leaving 9 bases between the germline ends. There are 16 residues in the CDR3. Germline V lookup: CDR1 SGHNT, CDR2 YYREEE (reference sequence).

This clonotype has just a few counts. This CDR3 reads CASSQEVTSVSTDTQYF. The CDR3 bases are TGCGCCAGCAGCCAAGAGGTGACTAGCGTTAGCACAGATACGCAGTATTTT. The chain couples TRBV4-1 to TRBJ2-3; TRBD2 aligns across 8 bases. Germline V CDR1 and CDR2: MGHRA, YSYEKL. V shed 0 bases and J 0 bases; nucleotides not matched to a gene: 5. The CDR3 runs 17 residues.

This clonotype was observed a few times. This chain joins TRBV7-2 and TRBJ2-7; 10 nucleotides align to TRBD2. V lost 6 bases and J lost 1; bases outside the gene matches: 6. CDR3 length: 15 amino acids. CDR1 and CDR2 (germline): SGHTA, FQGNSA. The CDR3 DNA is TGTGCCAGCAGTCCATCGGGACTAGCGTCCTACGAGCAGTACTTC. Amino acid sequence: CASSPSGLASYEQYF.

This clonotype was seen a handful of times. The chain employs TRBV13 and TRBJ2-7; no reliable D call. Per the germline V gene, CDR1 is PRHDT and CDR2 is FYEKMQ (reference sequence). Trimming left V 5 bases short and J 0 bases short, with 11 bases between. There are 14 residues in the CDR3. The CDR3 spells CASSVGYDSYEQYF. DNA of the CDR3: TGTGCCAGCAGCGTGGGGTACGACTCCTACGAGCAGTACTTC. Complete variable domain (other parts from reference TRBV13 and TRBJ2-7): AAGVIQSPRHLIKEKRETATLKCYPIPRHDTVYWYQQGPGQDPQFLISFYEKMQSDKGSIPDRFSAQQFSDYHSELNMSSLELGDSALYFCASSVGYDSYEQYFGPGTRLTVT.

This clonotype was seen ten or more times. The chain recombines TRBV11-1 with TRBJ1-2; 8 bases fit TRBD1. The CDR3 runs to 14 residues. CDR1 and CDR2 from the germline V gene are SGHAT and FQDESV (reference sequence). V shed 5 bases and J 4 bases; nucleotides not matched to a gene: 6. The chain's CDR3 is CASSADRASYGYTF. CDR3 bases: TGTGCCAGCAGCGCGGACAGGGCAAGCTATGGCTACACCTTC.